The T cell receptor beta chain described here comes from a study of OX40 agonist ivuxolimab in advanced cancers. About the investigation overall: Ivuxolimab was an agonistic, fully human IgG2 monoclonal antibody directed against OX40 (CD134), a costimulatory receptor. Intravenous ivuxolimab was administered to patients every 2 weeks at six dose levels: 0.01, 0.1, 0.3, 1.5, 3 and 10 mg/kg. Among the 50 to 55 dose-escalation patients, about 20 had hepatocellular carcinoma, approximately 15 melanoma, 9 renal cell carcinoma and 9 head and neck cancer. A male proportion of around 81% and a mean age of roughly 58 years, ranging from roughly 20 to 80, were recorded for the dose-escalation cohort. Prior anti-PD-1, anti-PD-L1 or anti-CTLA-4 therapy was permitted, and 40% of dose-escalation patients had received checkpoint inhibitors. Partial responses occurred in three dose-escalation patients: two with cutaneous melanoma and one with hepatocellular carcinoma. The point of sequencing TCRbeta in the periphery was to test whether ivuxolimab changed TCR sequence diversity and drove clonal T-cell expansion. The paper describes the monotherapy dose-escalation part (N ≈ 51 patients) of the phase I trial of ivuxolimab.

Trimmed from V: 5 bases; trimmed from J: 1 base; junction bases lacking a gene match: 1. The CDR3 starts with the cysteine, ends with the phenylalanine, and has 13 residues. CDR3 DNA is the only sequence kept; it has 39 bases, read in frame from the first base. CDR1 and CDR2, per the germline V gene (reference sequence), are SEHNR and FQNEAQ. With regard to this clone: No cognate antigen has been identified for it. There are no base qualities to consult, and no much larger clone falls within one base.

Overall results and qualifications from the work: Partial responders in the 0.1-3.0 mg/kg groups had among the lowest normalized peripheral clonal expansion, especially among CD8+ T cells. At doses from 0.1 to 3.0 mg/kg, clonal expansion was seen in both CD4+ and CD8+ blood T cells between baseline and week 6. Low levels of normalized T-cell clonal expansion were also seen in some patients who did not respond. The antigen specificity of the peripheral T cells that underwent clonal expansion was not determined. After ivuxolimab, CD8+ T cells had more expanded clones than CD4+ T cells on average.

Patients with a history of autoimmune disease or receiving systemic immunosuppression were excluded from the trial. In every dose cohort, peripheral blood was drawn for TCR sequencing at baseline, cycle 4 day 1, and cycle 7 day 1. The samples were drawn from a first-in-human, open-label, multicenter phase I dose-escalation trial of ivuxolimab. Adults with locally advanced or metastatic melanoma, renal cell, hepatocellular, or head and neck squamous cell carcinoma were enrolled in the trial. Before TCR sequencing, CD4+ T cells and CD8+ T cells were sorted from peripheral blood as separate populations. Genomic DNA was extracted from sorted cells for sequencing of the TCRbeta CDR3 region. The immunoSEQ Assay was used to sequence the TCRbeta CDR3 regions. TCRdb re-hosts the immuneACCESS table, in-frame sequences only. Its copies lack some clones; in the studies checked, an unresolved V gene accounts for under half of them, and the cause for the rest is not known. The sample records tens of thousands of clones, 85% to 95% of which are singletons. In total, the top ten clones hold about 11% of the sample.

The sample consisted of CD4+ or CD8+ T cells sorted from blood, taken in a trial of the OX40 agonist ivuxolimab. Recombination connected TRBV7-9 to TRBJ1-1; 7 bases in the middle match TRBD1. The receptor was isolated from an adult with an advanced solid tumor such as melanoma, head and neck, liver or kidney cancer. The DNA sequence is given as TGTGCCAGCAGCCGGACAGGGAACACTGAAGCTTTCTTT. The resulting protein is CASSRTGNTEAFF.